The rows below give T cell receptor beta chains drawn from one sample of a study of CD8 T cells in Susac syndrome. TCRdb reprocessed the immunoSEQ multiplex PCR reads via MiXCR and lists one record per CDR3 protein. The data hold 150,000 to 200,000 distinct CDR3 sequences, with around 94% observed a single time. Sequences were obtained from CD4+ T cells from PBMCs. These receptors all come from a human donor in good health. Each CDR3 is given with its conserved first and last residue. Each record gives: V gene, clone size, J gene, CDR3 protein. Only some rows state a clone size, as once, few, many or a class for expanded clones.

TRBV23-1	NA	TRBJ2-7	CASHPKSGTGASYEQYF
TRBV20-1	NA	TRBJ2-5	CSASGTSGGAAKTQYF
TRBV27	NA	TRBJ2-2	CASSPYRGGTGELFF
TRBV4-2	NA	TRBJ1-6	CASRQPHSGIQDNSPLHF
TRBV7-9	NA	TRBJ2-1	CASSSPAGTYNEQFF
TRBV13	once	TRBJ2-3	CASSRLQGLRTDTQYF
TRBV7-2	NA	TRBJ1-2	CASSLAWPGGEGGYTF
TRBV5-1	NA	TRBJ2-1	CASSLQGQDSYNEQFF
TRBV7-8	NA	TRBJ2-3	CASSAKRVTDTQYF
TRBV15	NA	TRBJ2-3	CATSRDLLAVTDTQYF
TRBV4-2	NA	TRBJ1-1	CASSQDGLNTEAFF
TRBV6-6	NA	TRBJ2-5	CASSPTTPGTETQYF
TRBV20-1	NA	TRBJ2-3	CSAREPTSTDTQYF
TRBV3-1	NA	TRBJ2-1	CASSQGTSGHNEQFF
TRBV27	NA	TRBJ1-6	CASKGRGESPLHF
TRBV5-1	NA	TRBJ2-1	CASQTEGSSYNEQFF
TRBV7-9	NA	TRBJ1-6	CASSLGTHLPIPLHF
TRBV7-9	NA	TRBJ2-1	CASSAQNYNEQFF